The clone carrying this T cell receptor (beta chain) was recorded only once. Its antigen is unidentified. The table came from immunoSEQ multiplex PCR; TCRdb's copy has only in-frame clones and leaves some out. The sample contains 68,000 or so clones, around 74% of which appear only once. The sample belongs to a study of a mutant IDH1 vaccine in newly diagnosed glioma. Turning to the study itself: Previous treatment comprised radiotherapy, temozolomide, or both, mostly both. Overall study findings and caveats: Vaccination induced immune responses in roughly 93% of patients.

J lost 5 bases, V lost 1 base, and 7 bases had no gene match. The CDR3 has 15 amino acids. Germline V gives CDR1 SGHTA, CDR2 FQGNSA. Time point defined: baseline, week 1 (first vaccination visit). Specified treatment: pre-vaccination baseline after standard-of-care therapy. V gene TRBV7-2 combines with J gene TRBJ1-2; TRBD1 matches at 7 bases. The specimen was PBMCs, collected from a glioma patient treated with radiotherapy, temozolomide or both. This clonotype was sampled from a man aged 50 or older with glioma. The CDR3 loop is CASSLEGGVGYGYTF. DNA of the CDR3: TGTGCCAGCAGCTTAGAAGGGGGCGTAGGGTATGGCTACACCTTC.